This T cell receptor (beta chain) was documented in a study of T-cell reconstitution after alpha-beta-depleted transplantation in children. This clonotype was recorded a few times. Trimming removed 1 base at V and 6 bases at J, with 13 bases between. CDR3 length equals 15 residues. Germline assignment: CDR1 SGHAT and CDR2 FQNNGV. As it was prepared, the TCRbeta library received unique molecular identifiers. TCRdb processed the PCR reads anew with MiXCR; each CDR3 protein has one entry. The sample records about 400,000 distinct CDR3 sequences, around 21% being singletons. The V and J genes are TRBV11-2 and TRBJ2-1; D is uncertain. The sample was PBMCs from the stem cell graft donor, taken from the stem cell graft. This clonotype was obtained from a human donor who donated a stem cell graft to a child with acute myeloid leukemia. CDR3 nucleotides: TGTGCCAGCAGCTTAGGGTCTCCCCCCCGCAATGAGCAGTTCTTC. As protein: CASSLGSPPRNEQFF.